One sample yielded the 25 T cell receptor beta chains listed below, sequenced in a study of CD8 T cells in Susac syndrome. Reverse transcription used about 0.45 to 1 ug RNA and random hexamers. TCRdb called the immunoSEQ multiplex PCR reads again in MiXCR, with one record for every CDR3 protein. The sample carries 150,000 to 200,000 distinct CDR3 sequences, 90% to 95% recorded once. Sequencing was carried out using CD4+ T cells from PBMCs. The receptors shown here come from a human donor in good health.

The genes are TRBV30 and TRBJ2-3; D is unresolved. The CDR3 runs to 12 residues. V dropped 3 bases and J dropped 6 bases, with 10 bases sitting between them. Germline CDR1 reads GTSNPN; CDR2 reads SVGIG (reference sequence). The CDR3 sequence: CAWSKVSDTQYF. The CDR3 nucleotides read TGTGCCTGGAGCAAAGTGTCGGATACGCAGTATTTT.

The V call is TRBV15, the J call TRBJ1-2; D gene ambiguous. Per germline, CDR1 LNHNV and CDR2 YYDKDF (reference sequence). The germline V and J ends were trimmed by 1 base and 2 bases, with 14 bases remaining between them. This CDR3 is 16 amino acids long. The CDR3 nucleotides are TGTGCCACCAGCAGAGTAGGTCACGGAGAGAACTATGGCTACACCTTC. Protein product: CATSRVGHGENYGYTF.

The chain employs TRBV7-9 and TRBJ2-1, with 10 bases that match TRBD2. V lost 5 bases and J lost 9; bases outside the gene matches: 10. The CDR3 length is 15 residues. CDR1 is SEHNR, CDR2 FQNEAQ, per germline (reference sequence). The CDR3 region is CASSPRTSGRVEQFF. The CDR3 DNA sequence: TGTGCCAGCAGCCCACGGACTAGCGGAAGGGTTGAGCAGTTCTTC.

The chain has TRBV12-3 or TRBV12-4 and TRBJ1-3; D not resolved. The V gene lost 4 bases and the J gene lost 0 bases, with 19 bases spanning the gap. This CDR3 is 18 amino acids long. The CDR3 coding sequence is TGTGCCAGCAGTTCTCGAACACCTCAACCCTTCTCTGGAAACACCATATATTTT. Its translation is CASSSRTPQPFSGNTIYF.

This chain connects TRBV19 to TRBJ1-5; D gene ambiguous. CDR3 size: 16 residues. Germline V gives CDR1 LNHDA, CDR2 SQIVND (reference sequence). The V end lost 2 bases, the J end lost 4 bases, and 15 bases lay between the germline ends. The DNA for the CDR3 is TGTGCCAGTAGTATATCGTCGGGATCCGGGAATCAGCCCCAGCATTTT. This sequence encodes CASSISSGSGNQPQHF.

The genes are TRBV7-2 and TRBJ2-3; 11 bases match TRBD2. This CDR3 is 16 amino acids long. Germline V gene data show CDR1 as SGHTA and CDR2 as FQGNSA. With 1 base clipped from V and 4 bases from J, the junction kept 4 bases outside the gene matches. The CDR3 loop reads CASSLGLAGLADTQYF. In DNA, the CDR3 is TGTGCCAGCAGCTTAGGACTAGCGGGGCTCGCAGATACGCAGTATTTT.

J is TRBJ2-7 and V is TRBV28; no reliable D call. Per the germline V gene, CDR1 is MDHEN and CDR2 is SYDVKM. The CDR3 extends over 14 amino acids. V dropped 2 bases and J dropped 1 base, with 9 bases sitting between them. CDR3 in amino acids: CASSLTGQSYEQYF. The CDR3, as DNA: TGTGCCAGCAGTTTAACCGGGCAGTCCTACGAGCAGTACTTC.

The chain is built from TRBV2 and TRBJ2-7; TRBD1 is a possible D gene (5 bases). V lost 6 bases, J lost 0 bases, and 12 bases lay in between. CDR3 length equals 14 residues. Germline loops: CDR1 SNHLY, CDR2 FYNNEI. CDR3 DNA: TGTGCCAGCAGCTATGACAGCATCTCCTACGAGCAGTACTTC. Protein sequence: CASSYDSISYEQYF.

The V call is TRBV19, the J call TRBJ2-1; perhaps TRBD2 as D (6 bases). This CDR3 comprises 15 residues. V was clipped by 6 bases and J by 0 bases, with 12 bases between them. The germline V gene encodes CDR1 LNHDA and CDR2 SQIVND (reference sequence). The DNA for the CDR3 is TGTGCCAGTAGGGAGGGACTCCCCTCCTACAATGAGCAGTTCTTC. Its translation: CASREGLPSYNEQFF.

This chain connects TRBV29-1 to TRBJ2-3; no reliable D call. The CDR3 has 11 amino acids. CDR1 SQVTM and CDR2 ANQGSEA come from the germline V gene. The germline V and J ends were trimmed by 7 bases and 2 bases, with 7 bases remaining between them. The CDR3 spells CSGRDTDTQYF. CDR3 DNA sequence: TGCAGCGGCCGTGACACAGATACGCAGTATTTT.

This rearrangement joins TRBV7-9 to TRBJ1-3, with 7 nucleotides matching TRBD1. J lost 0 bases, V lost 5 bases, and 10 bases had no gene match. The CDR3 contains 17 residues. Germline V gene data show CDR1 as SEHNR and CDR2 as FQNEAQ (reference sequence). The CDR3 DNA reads TGTGCCAGCAGCCACCCCGTGGGACAGAGCTCTGGAAACACCATATATTTT. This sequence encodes CASSHPVGQSSGNTIYF.

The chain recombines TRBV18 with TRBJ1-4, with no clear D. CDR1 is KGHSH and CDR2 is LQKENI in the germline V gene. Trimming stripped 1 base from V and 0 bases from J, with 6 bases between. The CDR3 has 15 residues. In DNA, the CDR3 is TGTGCCAGCTCACCACAAGCAGCAACTAATGAAAAACTGTTTTTT. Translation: CASSPQAATNEKLFF.

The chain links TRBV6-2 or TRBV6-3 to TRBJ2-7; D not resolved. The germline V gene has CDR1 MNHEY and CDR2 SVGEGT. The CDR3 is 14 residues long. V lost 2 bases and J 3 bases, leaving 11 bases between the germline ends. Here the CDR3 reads CASSYPILVYEQYF. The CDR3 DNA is TGTGCCAGCAGTTACCCTATTTTAGTCTACGAGCAGTACTTC.

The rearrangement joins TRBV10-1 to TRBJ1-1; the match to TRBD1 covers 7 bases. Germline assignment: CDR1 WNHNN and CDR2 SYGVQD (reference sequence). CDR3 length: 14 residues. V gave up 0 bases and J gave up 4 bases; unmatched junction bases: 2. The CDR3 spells CASSESDRVTEAFF. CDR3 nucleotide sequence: TGCGCCAGCAGTGAGTCCGACAGGGTCACTGAAGCTTTCTTT.

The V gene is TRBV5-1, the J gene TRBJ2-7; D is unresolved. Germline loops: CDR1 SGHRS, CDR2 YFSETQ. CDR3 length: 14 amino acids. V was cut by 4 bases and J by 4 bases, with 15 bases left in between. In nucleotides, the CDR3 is TGCGCCAGCAGCGCAGCAACCATGACGTACGAGCAGTACTTC. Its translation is CASSAATMTYEQYF.

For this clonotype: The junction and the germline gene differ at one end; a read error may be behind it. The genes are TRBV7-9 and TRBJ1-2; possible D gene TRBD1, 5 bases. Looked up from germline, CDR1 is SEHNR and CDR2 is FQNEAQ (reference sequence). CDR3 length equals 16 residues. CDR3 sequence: CASSLPGTATKYGYTF. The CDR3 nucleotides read TGTGCCAGCAGCTTACCGGGGACGGCTACTAAATATGGCTACACCTTC.

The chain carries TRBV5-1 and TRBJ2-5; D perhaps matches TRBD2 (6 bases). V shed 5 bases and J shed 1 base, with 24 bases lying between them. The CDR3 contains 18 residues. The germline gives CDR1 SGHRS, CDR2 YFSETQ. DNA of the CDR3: TGCGCCAGCAGTGGACGGGTAGGGGCTAGCGCTTCCCAAGAGACCCAGTACTTC. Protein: CASSGRVGASASQETQYF.

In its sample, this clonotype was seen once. As DNA, the CDR3 is TGTGCCAGCAGAAAAGTAGGCGGTGAGACCCAGTACTTC. It is translated as CASRKVGGETQYF. V and J are TRBV12-3 or TRBV12-4 and TRBJ2-5; D is ambiguous. The CDR3 contains 13 residues. The germline V and J ends were trimmed by 6 bases and 5 bases, with 13 bases remaining between them.

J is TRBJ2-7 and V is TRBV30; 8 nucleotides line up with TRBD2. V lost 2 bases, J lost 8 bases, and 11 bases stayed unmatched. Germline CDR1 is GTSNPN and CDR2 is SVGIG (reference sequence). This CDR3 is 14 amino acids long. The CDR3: CAWSPTSGPFQQYF. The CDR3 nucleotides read TGTGCCTGGAGTCCCACTAGCGGACCTTTCCAGCAGTACTTC.

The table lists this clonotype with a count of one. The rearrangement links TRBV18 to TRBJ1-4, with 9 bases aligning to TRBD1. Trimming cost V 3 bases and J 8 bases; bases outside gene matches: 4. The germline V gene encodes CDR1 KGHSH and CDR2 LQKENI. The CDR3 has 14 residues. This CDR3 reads CASSPGTGHEKLFF. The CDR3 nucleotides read TGTGCCAGCTCACCTGGGACAGGGCACGAAAAACTGTTTTTT.

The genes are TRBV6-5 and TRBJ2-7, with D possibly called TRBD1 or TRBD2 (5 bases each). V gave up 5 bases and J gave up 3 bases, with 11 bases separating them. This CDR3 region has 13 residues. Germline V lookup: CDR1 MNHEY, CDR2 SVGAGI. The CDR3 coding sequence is TGTGCCAGCAGTGAGGGGCGAAGCTACGAGCAGTACTTC. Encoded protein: CASSEGRSYEQYF.

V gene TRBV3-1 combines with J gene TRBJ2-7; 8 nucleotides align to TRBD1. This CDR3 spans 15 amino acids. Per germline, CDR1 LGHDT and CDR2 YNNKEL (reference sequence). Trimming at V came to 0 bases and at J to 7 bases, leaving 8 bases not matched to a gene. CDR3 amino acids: CASSQDCRGLCEQYF. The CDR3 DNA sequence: TGTGCCAGCAGCCAAGATTGCAGGGGGCTCTGTGAGCAGTACTTC.

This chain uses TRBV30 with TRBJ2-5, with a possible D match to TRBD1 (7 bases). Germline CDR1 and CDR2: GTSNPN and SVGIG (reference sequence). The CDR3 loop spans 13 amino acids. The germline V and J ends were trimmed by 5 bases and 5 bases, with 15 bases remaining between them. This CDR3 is CAWDGGGRETQYF. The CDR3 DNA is TGTGCCTGGGACGGAGGGGGCAGGGAGACCCAGTACTTC.

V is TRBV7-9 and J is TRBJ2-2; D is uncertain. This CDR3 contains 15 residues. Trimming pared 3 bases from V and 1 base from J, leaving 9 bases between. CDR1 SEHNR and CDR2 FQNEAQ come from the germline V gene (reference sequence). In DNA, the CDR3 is TGTGCCAGCAGCTTCTTCGGAGTGAACACCGGGGAGCTGTTTTTT. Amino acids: CASSFFGVNTGELFF.

The CDR3 loop reads CASSWNRGEQFF. The DNA of the CDR3 is TGTGCCAGCAGCTGGAACAGGGGTGAGCAGTTCTTC. The chain is built from TRBV7-9 and TRBJ2-1, with 7 bases matching TRBD1. Germline V gene lookup returns CDR1 SEHNR and CDR2 FQNEAQ (reference sequence). The CDR3 is 12 residues long. V lost 4 bases and J lost 9; bases outside the gene matches: 3.